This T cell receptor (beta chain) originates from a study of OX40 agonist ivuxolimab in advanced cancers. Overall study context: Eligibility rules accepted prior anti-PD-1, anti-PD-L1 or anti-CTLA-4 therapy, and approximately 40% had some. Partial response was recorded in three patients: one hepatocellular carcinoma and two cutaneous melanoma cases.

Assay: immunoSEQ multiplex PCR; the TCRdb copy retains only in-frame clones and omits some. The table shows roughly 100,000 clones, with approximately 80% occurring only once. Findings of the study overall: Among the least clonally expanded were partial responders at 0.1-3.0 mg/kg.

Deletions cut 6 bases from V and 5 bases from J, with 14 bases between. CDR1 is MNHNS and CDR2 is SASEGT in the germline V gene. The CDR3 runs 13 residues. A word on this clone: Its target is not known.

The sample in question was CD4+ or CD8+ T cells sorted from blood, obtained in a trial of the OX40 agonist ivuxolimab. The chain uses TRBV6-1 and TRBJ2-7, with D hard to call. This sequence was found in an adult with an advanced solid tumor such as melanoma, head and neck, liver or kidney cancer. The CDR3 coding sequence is TGTGCCAGCAGCCCCCCCAAACGGGACGAGCAGTACGTC. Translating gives CASSPPKRDEQYV.